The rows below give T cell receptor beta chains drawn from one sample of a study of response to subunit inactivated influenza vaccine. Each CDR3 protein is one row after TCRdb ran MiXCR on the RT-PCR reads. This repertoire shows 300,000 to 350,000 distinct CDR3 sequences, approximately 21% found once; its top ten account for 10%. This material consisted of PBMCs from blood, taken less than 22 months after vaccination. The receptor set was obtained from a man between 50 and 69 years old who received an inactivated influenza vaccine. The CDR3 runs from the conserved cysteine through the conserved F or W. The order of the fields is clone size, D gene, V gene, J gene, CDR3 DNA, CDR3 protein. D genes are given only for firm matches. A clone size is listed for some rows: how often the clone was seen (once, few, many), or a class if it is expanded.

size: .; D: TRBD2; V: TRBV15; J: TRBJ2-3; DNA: TGTGCCACCAGCAGAGTGGGACTAGGGATGGCAGATACGCAGTATTTT; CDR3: CATSRVGLGMADTQYF
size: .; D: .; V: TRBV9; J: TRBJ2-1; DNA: TGTGCCAGCAGCGTAGGTTCAGGGCCTTACAATGAGCAGTTCTTC; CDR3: CASSVGSGPYNEQFF
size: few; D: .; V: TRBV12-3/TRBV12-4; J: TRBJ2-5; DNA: TGTGCCAGCAGTTCAACTACTAGCCCAGAGACCCAGTACTTC; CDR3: CASSSTTSPETQYF
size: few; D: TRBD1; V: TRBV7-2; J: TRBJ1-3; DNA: TGTGCCAGCAGCTTAGGATTGACAGGGGCTGGAAACACCATATATTTT; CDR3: CASSLGLTGAGNTIYF
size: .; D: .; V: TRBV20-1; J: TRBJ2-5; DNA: TGCAGTGCTAGAGGGAGGACAGCCCAAGAGACCCAGTACTTC; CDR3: CSARGRTAQETQYF
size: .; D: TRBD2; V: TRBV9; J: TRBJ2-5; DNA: TGTGCCAGCAGCAGCGGGAGTTTGGGAGAGACCCAGTACTTC; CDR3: CASSSGSLGETQYF
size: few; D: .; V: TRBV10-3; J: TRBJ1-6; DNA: TGTGCCATCAGTGAGCAGGGCCCTAATTCACCCCTCCACTTT; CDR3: CAISEQGPNSPLHF
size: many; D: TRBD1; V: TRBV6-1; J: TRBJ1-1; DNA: TGTGCCAGCAGCAGTGACAGGGGGTTCACTGAAGCTTTCTTT; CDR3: CASSSDRGFTEAFF
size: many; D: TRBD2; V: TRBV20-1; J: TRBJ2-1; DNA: TGCAGTGCTCGAAGCGGGGGCTCCTACAATGAGCAGTTCTTC; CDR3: CSARSGGSYNEQFF
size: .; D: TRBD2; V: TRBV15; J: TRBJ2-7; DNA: TGTGCCACCAGCCGGGGAGGGAACGCCGGGCAGTACTTC; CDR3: CATSRGGNAGQYF
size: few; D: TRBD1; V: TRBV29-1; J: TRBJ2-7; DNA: TGCAGCGTCAGACCGGGACAGCACTACGAGCAGTACTTC; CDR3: CSVRPGQHYEQYF
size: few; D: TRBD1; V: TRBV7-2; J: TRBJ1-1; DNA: TGTGCCAGCAGCCCATCAACAGGGGTGGGAGATGGTGAAGCTTTCTTT; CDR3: CASSPSTGVGDGEAFF
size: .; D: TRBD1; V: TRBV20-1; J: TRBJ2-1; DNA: TGCAGTGCTAGCCTGGGACAGGGGATCGGCAATGAGCAGTTCTTC; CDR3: CSASLGQGIGNEQFF
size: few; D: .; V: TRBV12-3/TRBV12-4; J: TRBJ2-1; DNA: TGTGCCAGCAGTTTCTCCCTAGGCTCCTACAATGAGCAGTTCTTC; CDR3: CASSFSLGSYNEQFF
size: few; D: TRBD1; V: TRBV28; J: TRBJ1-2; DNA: TGTGTCAGCAGTCCGACAGGGAGATTGGACTATGGCTACACCTTC; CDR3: CVSSPTGRLDYGYTF
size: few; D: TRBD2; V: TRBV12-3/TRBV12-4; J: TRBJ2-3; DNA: TGTGCCATCAGACTAGCGGGGAAGGGGGATACGCAGTATTTT; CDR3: CAIRLAGKGDTQYF
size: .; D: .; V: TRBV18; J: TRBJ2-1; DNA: TGTGCCAGCTCACCTAAGACAGGGAACAGCGGGACCGGGAATGAGCAGTTCTTC; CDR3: CASSPKTGNSGTGNEQFF
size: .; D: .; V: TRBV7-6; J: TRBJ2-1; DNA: TGTGCCAGCAGCTTAGAATCCTCCAGGGCCAGTAATGAGCAGTTCTTC; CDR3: CASSLESSRASNEQFF
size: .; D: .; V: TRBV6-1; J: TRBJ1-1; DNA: TGTGCCAGCAACGAACCGACCCGGCGGACTGAAGCTTTCTTT; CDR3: CASNEPTRRTEAFF
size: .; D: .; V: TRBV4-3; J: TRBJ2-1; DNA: TGCGCCAGCAGCCAAGGATTAGAGAGGTACAATGAGCAGTTCTTC; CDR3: CASSQGLERYNEQFF
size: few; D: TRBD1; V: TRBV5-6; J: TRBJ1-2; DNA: TGTGCCAGCAGTTTGATGACAGGGGGTAGTGGCTACACCTTC; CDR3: CASSLMTGGSGYTF
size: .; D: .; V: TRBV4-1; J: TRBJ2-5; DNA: TGCGCCAGCAGCCAAGGTGACCGCCTTGGGGAGACCCAGTACTTC; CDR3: CASSQGDRLGETQYF
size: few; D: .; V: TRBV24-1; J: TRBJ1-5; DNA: TGTGCCACCAGTGACAACGGTGGCAATCAGCCCCAGCATTTT; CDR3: CATSDNGGNQPQHF
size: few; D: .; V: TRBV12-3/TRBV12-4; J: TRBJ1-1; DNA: TGTGCCAGCAGTCACAGGGTAAGGACTGAAGCTTTCTTT; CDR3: CASSHRVRTEAFF
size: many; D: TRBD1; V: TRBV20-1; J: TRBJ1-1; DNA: TGCGCCCCTGGACAGGGGAATACTGAAGCTTTCTTT; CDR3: CAPGQGNTEAFF
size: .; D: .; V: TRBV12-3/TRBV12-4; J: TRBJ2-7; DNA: TGTGCCAGCAGTTTAAGGAGGGACGAGCAGTACTTC; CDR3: CASSLRRDEQYF
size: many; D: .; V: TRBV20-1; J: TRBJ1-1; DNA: TGCAGTGCTAGAGGGAGAGGGAACACTGAAGCTTTCTTT; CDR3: CSARGRGNTEAFF
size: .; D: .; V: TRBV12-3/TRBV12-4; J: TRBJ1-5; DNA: TGTGCCAGCAGTTTAGGGCCTTCGCTCCCGTATCAGCCCCAGCATTTT; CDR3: CASSLGPSLPYQPQHF